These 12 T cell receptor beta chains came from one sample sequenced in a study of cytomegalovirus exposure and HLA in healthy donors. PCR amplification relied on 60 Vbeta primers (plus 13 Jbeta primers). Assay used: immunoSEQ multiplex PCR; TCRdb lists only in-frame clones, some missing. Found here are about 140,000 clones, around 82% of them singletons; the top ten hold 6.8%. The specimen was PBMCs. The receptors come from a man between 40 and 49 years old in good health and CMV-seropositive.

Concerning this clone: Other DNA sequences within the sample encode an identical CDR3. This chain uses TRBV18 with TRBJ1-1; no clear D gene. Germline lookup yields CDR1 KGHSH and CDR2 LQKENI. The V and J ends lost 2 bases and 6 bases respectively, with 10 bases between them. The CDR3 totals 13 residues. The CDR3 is CASSPGQVSEAFF. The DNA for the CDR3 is TGTGCCAGCTCACCAGGGCAGGTCTCTGAAGCTTTCTTT.

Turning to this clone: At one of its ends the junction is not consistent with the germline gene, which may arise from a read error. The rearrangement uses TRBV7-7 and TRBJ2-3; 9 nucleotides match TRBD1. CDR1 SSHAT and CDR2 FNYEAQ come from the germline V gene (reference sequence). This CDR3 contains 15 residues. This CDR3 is CASSRGTGSTDTQYF. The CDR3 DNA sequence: TGTGCTAGCAGCAGGGGGACAGGGAGCACAGATACGCAGTATTTT.

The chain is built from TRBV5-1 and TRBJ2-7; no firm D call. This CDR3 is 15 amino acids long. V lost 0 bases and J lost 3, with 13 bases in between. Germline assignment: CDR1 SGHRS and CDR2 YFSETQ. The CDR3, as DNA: TGCGCCAGCAGCTTGGGTCAACCCAGTCTCTACGAGCAGTACTTC. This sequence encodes CASSLGQPSLYEQYF.

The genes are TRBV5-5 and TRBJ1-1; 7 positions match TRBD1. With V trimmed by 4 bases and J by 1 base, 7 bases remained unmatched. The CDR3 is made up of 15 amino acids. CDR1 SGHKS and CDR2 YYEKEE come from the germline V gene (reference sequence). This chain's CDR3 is CASSRGQTKNTEAFF. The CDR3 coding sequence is TGTGCCAGCAGCAGGGGACAGACAAAGAACACTGAAGCTTTCTTT.

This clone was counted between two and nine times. In DNA, the CDR3 is TGTGCCAGCACTCAGACAGATTACTATGGCTACACCTTC. Encoded protein: CASTQTDYYGYTF. This chain uses TRBV6-6 with TRBJ1-2; perhaps TRBD1 as D (5 bases). The germline V gene encodes CDR1 MNHNY and CDR2 SVGAGI (reference sequence). There are 13 residues in the CDR3. V shed 7 bases and J shed 3 bases, with 12 bases lying between them.

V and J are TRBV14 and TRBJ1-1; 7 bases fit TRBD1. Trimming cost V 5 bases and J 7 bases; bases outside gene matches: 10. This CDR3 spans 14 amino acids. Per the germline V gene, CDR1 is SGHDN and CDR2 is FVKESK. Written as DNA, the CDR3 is TGTGCCAGCAGCGTTAACAGGGGCCTGAGTGAAGCTTTCTTT. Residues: CASSVNRGLSEAFF.

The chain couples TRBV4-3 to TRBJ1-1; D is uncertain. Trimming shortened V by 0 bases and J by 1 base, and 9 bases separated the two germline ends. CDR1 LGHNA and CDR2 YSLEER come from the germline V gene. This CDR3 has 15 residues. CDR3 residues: CASSQDVRANTEAFF. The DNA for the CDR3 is TGCGCCAGCAGCCAAGATGTGCGGGCGAACACTGAAGCTTTCTTT.

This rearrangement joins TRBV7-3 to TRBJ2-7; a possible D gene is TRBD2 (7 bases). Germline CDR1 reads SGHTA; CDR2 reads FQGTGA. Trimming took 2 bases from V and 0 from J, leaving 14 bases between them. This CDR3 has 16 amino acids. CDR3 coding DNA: TGTGCCAGCAGCTTAGCCCAGGGGACTAACTCCTACGAGCAGTACTTC. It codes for CASSLAQGTNSYEQYF.

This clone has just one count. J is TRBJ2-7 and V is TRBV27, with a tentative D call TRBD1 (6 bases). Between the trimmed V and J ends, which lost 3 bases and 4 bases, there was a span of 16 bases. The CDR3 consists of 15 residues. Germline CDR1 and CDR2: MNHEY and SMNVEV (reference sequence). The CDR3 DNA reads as TGTGCCAGCAGTTTGGTCAGGGGACCTCCTTACGAGCAGTACTTC. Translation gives CASSLVRGPPYEQYF.

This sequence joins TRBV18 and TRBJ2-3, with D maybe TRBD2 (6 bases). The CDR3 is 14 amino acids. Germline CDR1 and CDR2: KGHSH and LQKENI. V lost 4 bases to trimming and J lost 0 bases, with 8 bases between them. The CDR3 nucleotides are TGTGCCAGCTCACTTGGGGGGAGCACAGATACGCAGTATTTT. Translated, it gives CASSLGGSTDTQYF.

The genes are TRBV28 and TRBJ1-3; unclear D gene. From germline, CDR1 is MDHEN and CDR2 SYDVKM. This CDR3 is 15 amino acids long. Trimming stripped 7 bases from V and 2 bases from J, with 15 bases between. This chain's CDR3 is CASIPPGGTGNTIYF. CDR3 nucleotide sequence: TGTGCCAGCATCCCCCCCGGCGGGACTGGAAACACCATATATTTT.

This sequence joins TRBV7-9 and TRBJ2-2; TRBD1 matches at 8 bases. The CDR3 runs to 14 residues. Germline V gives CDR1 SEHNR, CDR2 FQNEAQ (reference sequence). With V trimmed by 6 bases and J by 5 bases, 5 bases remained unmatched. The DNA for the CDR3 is TGTGCCAGCAGACCGGACAGGGTAACCGGGGAGCTGTTTTTT. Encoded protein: CASRPDRVTGELFF. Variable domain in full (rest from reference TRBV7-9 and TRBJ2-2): DTGVSQNPRHKITKRGQNVTFRCDPISEHNRLYWYRQTLGQGPEFLTYFQNEAQLEKSRLLSDRFSAERPKGSFSTLEIQRTEQGDSAMYLCASRPDRVTGELFFGEGSRLTVL.